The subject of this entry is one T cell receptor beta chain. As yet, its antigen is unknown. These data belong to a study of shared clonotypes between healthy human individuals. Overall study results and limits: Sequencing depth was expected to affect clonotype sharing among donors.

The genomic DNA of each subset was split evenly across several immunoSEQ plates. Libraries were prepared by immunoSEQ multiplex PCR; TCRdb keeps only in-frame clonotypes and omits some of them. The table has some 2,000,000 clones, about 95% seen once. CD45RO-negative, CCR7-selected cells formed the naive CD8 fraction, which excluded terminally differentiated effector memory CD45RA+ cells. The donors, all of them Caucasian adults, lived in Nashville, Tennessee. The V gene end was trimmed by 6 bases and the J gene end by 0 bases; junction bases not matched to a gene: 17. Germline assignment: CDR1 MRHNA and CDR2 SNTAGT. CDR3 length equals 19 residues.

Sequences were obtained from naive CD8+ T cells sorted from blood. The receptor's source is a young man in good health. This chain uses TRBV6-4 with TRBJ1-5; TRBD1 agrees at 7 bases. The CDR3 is CASRIFQYGDRHSNQPQHF. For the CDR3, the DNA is TGTGCCAGCAGAATCTTCCAATACGGGGACAGACATAGCAATCAGCCCCAGCATTTT.